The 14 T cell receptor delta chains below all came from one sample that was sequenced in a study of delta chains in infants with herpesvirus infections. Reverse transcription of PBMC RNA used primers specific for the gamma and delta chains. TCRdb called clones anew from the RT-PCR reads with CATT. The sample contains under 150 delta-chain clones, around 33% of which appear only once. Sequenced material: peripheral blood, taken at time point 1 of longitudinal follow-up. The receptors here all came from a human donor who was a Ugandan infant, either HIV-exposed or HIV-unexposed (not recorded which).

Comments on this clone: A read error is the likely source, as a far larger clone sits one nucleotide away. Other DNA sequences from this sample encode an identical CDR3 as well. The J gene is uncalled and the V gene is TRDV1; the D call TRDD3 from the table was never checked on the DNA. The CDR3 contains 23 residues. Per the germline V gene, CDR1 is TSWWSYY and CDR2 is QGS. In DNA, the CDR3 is TGTGCTCTTGGGGTCATCCTTCCTAAACGTACTGGGGGATACCCGAGCCCGACCGATAAACTCATTTTT. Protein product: CALGVILPKRTGGYPSPTDKLIF.

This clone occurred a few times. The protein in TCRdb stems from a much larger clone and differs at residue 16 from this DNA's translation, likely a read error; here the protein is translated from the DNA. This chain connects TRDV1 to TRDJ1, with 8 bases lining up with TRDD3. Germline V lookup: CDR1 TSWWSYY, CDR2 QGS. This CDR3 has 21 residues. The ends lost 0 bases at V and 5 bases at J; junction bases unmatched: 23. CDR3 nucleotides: TGTGCTCTTGGGGAACTTCGGTCCTACGCTGGGGGAGGGACCTTCGAAGATAAACTCATCTTT. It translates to CALGELRSYAGGGTFEDKLIF.

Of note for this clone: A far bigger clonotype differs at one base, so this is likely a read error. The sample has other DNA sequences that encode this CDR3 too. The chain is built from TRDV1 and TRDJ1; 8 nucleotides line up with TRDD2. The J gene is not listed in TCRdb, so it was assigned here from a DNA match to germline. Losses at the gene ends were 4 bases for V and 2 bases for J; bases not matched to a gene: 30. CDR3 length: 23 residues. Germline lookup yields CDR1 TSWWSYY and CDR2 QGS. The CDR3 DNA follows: TGTGCTCTTGGGGTCATCCTTCCTAAACGTACTGGTGGATACCCGAGCCCGACCGATAAACTCATCTTT. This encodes CALGVILPKRTGGYPSPTDKLIF.

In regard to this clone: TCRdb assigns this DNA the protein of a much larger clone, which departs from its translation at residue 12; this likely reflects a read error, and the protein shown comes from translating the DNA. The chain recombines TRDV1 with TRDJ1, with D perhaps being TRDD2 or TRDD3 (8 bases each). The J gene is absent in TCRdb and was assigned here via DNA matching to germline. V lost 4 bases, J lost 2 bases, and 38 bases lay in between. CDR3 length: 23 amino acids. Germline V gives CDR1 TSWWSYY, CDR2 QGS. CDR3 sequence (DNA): TGTGCTCTTGGGGTCATCCTTCCTAAACGTACTAGGGGATACCCGAGCCCGACCGATAAACTCATCTTT. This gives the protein CALGVILPKRTRGYPSPTDKLIF.

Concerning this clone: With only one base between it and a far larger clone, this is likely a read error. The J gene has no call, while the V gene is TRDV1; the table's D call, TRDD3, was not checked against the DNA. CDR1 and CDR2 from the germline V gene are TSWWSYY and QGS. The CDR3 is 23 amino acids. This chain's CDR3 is CALGVILPKRTGGYPSPTDKPIF. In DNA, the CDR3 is TGTGCTCTTGGGGTCATCCTTCCTAAACGTACTGGGGGATACCCGAGCCCGACCGATAAACCCATCTTT.

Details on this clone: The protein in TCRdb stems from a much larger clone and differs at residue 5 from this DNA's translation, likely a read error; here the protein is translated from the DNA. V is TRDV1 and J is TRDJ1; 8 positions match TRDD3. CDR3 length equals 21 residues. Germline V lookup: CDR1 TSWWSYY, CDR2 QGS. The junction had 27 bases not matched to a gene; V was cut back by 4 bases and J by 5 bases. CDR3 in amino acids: CALGGLRSYAGGGTFGDKLIF. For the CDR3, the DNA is TGTGCTCTTGGGGGACTTCGGTCCTACGCTGGGGGAGGGACCTTCGGAGATAAACTCATCTTT.

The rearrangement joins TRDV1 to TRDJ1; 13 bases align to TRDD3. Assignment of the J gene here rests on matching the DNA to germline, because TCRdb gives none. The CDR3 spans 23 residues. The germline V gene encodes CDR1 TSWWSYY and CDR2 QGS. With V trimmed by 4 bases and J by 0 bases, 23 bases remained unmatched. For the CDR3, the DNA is TGTGCTCTTGGGGTCATCCTTCCTAAACGTACTGGGGGATACGGGCCGTACACCGATAAACTCATCTTT. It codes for CALGVILPKRTGGYGPYTDKLIF.

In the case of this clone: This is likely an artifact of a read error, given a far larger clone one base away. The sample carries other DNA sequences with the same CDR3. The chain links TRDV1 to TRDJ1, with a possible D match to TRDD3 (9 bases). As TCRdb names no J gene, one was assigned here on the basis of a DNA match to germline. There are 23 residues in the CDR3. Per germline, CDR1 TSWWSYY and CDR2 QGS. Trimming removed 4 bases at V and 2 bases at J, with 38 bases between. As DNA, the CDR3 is TGTGCTCTTGGGGTCATCCTTCCTAAACGTACCGGGGGATACCCGAGCCCGACCGATAAACTCATCTTT. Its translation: CALGVILPKRTGGYPSPTDKLIF.

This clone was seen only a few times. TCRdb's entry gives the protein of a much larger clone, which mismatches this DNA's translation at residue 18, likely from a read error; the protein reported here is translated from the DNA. The CDR3 here is CACDAIFTGDNDLWDTRPMFF. The CDR3 coding sequence is TGTGCCTGTGACGCCATCTTTACTGGGGATAACGACCTCTGGGACACCCGACCGATGTTTTTC. The chain recombines TRDV2 with TRDJ3, with 7 bases matching TRDD3. Germline V CDR1 and CDR2: GEAIGNYY, EKD. This CDR3 is 21 amino acids long.

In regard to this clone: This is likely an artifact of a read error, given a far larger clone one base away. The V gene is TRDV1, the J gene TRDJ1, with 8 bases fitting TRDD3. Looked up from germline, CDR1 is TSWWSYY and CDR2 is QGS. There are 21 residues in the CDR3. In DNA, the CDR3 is TGTGCTCTTGGGGAACTTCGGTCCTACGCTGGGGGAGGGACCTTCGGAGATAAACCCATCTTT. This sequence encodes CALGELRSYAGGGTFGDKPIF.

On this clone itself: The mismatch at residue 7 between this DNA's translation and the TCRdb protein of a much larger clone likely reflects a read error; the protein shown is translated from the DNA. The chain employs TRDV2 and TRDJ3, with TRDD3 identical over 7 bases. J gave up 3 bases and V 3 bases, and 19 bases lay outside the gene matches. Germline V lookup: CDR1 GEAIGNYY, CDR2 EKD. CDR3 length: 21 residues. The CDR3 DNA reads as TGTGCCTGTGACGCCATCCTTACTGGGGATAACGACCTCTGGGACACCCGACAGATGTTTTTC. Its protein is CACDAILTGDNDLWDTRQMFF.

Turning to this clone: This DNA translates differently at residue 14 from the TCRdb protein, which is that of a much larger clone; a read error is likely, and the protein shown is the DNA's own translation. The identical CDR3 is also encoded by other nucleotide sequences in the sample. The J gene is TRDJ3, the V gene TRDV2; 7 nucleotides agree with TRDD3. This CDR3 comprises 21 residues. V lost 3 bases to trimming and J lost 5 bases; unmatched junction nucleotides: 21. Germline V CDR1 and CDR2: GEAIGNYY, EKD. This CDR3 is CACDAIFTGDNDLRDTRQMFF. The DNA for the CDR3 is TGTGCCTGTGACGCCATCTTTACTGGGGATAACGACCTCCGGGACACCCGACAGATGTTTTTC.

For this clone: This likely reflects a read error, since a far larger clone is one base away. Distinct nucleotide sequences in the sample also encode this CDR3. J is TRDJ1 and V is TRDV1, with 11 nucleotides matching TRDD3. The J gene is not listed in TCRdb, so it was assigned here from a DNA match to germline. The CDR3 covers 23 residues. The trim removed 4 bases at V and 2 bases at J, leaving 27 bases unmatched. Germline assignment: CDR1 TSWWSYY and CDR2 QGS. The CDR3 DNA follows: TGTGCTCTTGGGGTCATCCTTCCTAAACGTACTGGGGGATATCCGAGCCCGACCGATAAACTCATCTTT. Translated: CALGVILPKRTGGYPSPTDKLIF.

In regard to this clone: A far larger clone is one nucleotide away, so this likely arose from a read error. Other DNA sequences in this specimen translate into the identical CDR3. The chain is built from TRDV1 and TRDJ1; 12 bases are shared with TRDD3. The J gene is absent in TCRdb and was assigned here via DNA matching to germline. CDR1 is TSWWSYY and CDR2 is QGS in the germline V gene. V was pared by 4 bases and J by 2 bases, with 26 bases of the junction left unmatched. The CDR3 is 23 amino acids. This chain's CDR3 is CALGVILPKRTGGYPSPTDKLIF. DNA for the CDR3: TGTGCTCTTGGGGTCATCCTTCCTAAGCGTACTGGGGGATACCCGAGCCCGACCGATAAACTCATCTTT.